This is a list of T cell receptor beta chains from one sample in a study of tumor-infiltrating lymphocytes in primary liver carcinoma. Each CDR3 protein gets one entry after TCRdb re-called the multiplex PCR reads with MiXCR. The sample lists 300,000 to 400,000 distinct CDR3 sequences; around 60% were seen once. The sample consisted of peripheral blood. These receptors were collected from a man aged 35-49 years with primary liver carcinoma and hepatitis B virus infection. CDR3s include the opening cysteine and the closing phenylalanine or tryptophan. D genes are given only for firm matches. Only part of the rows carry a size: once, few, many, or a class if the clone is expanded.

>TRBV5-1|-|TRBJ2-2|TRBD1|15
TGCGCCAGCAGCTTGTGGCAGGGGGACATCGGGGAGCTGTTTTTT
CASSLWQGDIGELFF
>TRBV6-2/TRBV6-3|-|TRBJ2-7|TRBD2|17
TGTGTCAGCAGTTTTTACACCGGACTAGCGTGCTCCTACGAGCAGTACTTC
CVSSFYTGLACSYEQYF
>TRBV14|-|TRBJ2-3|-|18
TGTGCCAGCGGCCAAGATCCAAATTTTCGTCGGGGGCTGGATACGCAGTATTTT
CASGQDPNFRRGLDTQYF
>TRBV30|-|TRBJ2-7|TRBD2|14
TGTGCCTGGAGTACGGGACCAGCGGGAGCCGAGCAGTACTTC
CAWSTGPAGAEQYF
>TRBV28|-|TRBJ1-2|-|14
TGTGCCAGCAGTTGGACAGTGGAAGTGGAAGGCTACACCTTC
CASSWTVEVEGYTF
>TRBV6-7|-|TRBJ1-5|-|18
TGTGCCAGCAGTTACCCCGGGACACCAGACTATAGCAATCAGCCCCAGCATTTT
CASSYPGTPDYSNQPQHF
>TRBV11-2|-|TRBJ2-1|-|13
TGTGCCAACAGCTTAGAGCGGTACAATGAGCAGTTCTTC
CANSLERYNEQFF
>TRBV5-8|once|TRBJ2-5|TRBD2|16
TGTGCCAGCAACTCCTACTCGACTAGCGGACAAGAGACCCAGTACTTC
CASNSYSTSGQETQYF
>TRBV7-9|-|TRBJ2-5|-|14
TGTGCCATCAGCTTAGCGTTAGGGAGAGAGACCCAGTACTTC
CAISLALGRETQYF
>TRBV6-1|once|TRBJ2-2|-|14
TGTGCCAGCAGTGAAGCGGTCCTCACCGGGGAGCTGTCTTTT
CASSEAVLTGELSF
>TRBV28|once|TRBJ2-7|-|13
TGTGCCAGCACTGGAACTCCACTCTACGAGCAGTACTTC
CASTGTPLYEQYF
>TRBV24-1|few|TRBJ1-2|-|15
TGTGCCACCAGTGGTCCGTCTGGGGGCGATGATGGCTACACCTTC
CATSGPSGGDDGYTF
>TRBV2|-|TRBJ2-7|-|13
TGTGCCAGCAGTGAACAGGGCATGAACGAGCAGTACTTC
CASSEQGMNEQYF
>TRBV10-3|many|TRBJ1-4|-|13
TGTGCCATCAGTGAGTCGACGCGTGGGCAACTGTTTTTT
CAISESTRGQLFF